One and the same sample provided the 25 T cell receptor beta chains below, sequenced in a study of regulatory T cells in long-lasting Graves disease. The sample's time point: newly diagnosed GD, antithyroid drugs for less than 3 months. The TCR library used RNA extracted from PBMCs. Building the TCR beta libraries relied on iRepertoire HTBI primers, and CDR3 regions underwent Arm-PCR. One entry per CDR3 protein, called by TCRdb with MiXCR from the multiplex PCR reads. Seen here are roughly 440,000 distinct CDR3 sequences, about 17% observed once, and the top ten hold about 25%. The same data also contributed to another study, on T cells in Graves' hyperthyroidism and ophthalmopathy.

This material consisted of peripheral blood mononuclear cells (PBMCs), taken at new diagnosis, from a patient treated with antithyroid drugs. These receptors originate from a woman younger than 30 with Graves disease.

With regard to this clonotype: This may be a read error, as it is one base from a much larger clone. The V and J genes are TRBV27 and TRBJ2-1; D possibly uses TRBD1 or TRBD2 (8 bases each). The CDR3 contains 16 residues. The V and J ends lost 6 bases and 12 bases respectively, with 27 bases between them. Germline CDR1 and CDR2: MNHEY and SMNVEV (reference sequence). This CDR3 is CASRTGGTGSFWSQFF. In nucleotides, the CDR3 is TGTGCCAGCAGAACGGGAGGGACAGGATCATTTTGGTCGCAGTTCTTC.

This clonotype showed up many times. The CDR3 loop reads CASSQDSYEQYF. CDR3 coding DNA: TGTGCCAGCAGCCAAGACAGCTACGAGCAGTACTTC. The chain employs TRBV3-1 and TRBJ2-7; D remains ambiguous. Germline V CDR1 and CDR2: LGHDT, YNNKEL (reference sequence). CDR3 length equals 12 residues. Trimming took 0 bases from V and 3 from J, leaving 3 bases between them.

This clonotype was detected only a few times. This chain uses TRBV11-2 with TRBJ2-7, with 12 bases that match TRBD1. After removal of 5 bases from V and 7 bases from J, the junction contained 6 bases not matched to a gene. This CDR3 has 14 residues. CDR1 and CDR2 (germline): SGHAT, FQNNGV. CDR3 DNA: TGTGCCAGCAGCCAAGGGACAGGGGGCGGTGAGCAGTACTTC. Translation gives CASSQGTGGGEQYF.

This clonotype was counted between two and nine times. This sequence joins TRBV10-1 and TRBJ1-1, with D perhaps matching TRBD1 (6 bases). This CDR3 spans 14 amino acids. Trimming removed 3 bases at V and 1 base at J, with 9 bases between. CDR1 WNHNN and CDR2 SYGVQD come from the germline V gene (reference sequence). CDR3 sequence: CASSEQGQNTEAFF. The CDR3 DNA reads TGCGCCAGCAGTGAACAGGGACAGAACACTGAAGCTTTCTTT.

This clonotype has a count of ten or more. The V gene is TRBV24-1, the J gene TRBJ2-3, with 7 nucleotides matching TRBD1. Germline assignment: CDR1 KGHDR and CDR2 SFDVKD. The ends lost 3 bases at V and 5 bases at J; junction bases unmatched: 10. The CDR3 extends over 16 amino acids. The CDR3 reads CATSDMTPGQQDTQYF. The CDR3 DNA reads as TGTGCCACCAGTGATATGACCCCGGGACAGCAAGATACGCAGTATTTT.

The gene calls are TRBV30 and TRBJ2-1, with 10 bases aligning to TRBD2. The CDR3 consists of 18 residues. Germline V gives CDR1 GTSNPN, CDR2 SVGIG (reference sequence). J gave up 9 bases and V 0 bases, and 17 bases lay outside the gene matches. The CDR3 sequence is CAWSVLSLAGAPQGEQFF. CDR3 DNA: TGTGCCTGGAGTGTACTGAGCCTAGCGGGAGCCCCCCAGGGTGAGCAGTTCTTC.

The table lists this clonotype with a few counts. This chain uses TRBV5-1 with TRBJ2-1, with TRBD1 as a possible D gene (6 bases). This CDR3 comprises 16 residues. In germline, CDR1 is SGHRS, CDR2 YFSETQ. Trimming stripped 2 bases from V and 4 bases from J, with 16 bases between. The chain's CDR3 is CASSFLGGAVYNEQFF. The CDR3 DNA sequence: TGCGCCAGCAGCTTTTTAGGGGGAGCGGTTTACAATGAGCAGTTCTTC.

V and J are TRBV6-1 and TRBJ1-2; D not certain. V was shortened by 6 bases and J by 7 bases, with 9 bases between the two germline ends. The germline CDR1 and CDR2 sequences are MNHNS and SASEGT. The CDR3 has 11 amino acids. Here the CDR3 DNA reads TGTGCCAGCAGGTTTTCTGGTGGCTACACCTTC. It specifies CASRFSGGYTF.

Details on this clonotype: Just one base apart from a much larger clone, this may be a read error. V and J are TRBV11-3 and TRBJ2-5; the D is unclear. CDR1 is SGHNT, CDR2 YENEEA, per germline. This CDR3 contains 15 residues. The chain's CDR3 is CASSYSDAIQGTQYF. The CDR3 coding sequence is TGTGCCAGCAGCTACTCGGACGCAATCCAAGGGACCCAGTACTTC.

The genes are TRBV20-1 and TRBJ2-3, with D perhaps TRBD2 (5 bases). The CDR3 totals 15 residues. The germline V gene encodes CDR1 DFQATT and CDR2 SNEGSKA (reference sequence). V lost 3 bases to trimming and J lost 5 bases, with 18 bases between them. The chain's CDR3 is CSASGLTGKGDTQYF. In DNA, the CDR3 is TGCAGTGCTAGTGGTTTGACGGGGAAGGGAGATACGCAGTATTTT.

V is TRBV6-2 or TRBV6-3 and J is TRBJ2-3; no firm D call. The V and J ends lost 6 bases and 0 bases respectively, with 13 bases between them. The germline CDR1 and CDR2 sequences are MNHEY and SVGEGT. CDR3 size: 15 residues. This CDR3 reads CASRGAGSSTDTQYF. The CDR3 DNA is TGTGCCAGCAGGGGCGCCGGATCTAGCACAGATACGCAGTATTTT.

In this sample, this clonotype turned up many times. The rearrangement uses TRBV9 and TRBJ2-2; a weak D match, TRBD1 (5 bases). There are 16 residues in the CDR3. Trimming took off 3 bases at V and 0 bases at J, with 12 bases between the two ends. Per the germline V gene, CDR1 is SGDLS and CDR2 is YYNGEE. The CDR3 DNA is TGTGCCAGCAGCGAAAGCCCAGGGACGAACACCGGGGAGCTGTTTTTT. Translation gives CASSESPGTNTGELFF.

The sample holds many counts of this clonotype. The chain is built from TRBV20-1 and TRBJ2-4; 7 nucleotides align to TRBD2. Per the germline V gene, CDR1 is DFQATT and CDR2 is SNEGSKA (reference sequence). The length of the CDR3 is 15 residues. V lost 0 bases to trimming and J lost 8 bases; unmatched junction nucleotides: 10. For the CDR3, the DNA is TGCAGTGCTAGAGATTTTAGGGCGGGAGTGGACATTCAGTACTTC. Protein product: CSARDFRAGVDIQYF.

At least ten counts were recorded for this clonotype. This CDR3 reads CAWTGTTRRSDTQYF. The CDR3 DNA follows: TGTGCCTGGACGGGGACCACACGCCGGAGCGATACGCAGTATTTT. This rearrangement joins TRBV30 to TRBJ2-3, with D tentatively TRBD1 or TRBD2 (5 bases each). Germline assignment: CDR1 GTSNPN and CDR2 SVGIG (reference sequence). V was shortened by 4 bases and J by 6 bases, with 20 bases between the two germline ends. The CDR3 length is 15 residues.

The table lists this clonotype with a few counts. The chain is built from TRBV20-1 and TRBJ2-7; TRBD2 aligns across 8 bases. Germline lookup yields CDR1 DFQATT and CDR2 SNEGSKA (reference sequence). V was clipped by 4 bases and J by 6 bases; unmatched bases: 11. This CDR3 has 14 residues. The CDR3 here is CSATHGGALFEQYF. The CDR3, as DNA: TGCAGTGCTACCCACGGGGGGGCCCTTTTCGAGCAGTACTTC.

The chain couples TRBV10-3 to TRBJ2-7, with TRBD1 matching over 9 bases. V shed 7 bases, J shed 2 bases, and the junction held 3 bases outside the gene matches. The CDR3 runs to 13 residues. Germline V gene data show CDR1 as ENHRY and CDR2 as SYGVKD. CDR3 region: CAIMGQGPYEQYF. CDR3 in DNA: TGTGCCATCATGGGACAGGGACCCTACGAGCAGTACTTC.

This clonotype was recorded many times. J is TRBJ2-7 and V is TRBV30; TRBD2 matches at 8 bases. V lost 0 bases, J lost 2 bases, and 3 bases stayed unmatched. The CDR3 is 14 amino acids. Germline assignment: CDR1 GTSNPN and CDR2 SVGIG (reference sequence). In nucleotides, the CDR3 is TGTGCCTGGAGTGTAGCGGGAGTCGCCTACGAGCAGTACTTC. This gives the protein CAWSVAGVAYEQYF.

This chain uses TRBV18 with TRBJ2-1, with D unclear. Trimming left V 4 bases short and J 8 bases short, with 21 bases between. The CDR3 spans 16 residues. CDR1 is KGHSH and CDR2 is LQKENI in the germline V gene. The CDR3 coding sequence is TGTGCCAGCTCACTAAGAGTCCGAACAGTGGGCGATGAGCAGTTCTTC. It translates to CASSLRVRTVGDEQFF.

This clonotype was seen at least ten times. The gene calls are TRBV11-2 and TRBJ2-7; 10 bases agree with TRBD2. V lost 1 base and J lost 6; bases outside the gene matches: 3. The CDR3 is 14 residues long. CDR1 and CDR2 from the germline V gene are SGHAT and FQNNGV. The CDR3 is CASSLVLAGVEQYF. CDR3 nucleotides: TGTGCCAGCAGCTTAGTGCTAGCGGGAGTCGAGCAGTACTTC.

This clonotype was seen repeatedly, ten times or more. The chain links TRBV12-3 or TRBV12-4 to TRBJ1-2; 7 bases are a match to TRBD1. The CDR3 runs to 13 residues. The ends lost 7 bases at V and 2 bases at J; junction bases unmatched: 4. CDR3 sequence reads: CASTGQENYGYTF. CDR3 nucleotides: TGTGCCAGCACCGGACAGGAGAACTATGGCTACACCTTC.

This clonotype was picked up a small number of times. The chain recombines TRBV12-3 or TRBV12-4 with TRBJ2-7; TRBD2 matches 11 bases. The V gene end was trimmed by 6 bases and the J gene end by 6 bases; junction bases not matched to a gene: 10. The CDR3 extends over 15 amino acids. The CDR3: CASRLTSGSNGEQYF. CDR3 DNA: TGTGCCAGCAGACTTACTAGCGGGAGCAATGGCGAGCAGTACTTC.

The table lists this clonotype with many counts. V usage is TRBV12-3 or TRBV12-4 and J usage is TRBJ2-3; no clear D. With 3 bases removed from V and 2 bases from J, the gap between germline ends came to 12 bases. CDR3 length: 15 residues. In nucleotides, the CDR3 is TGTGCCAGCAGTTTCTTTCCGCAGAACACAGATACGCAGTATTTT. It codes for CASSFFPQNTDTQYF.

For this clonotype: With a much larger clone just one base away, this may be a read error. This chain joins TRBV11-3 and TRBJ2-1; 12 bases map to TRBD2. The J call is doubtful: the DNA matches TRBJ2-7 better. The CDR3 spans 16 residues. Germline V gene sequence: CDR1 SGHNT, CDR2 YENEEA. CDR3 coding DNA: TGTGCCAGCAGCAAGAGACTAGCGGGAGCGGGGAATGAGCAGTACTTC. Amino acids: CASSKRLAGAGNEQYF.

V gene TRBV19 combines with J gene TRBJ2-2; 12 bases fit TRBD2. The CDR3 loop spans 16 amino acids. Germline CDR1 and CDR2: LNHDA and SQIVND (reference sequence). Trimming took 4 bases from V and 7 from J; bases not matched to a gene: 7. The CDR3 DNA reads TGTGCCAGTAGTAAAACTAGCGGGAGGTCAGTCGGGGAGCTGTTTTTT. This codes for CASSKTSGRSVGELFF.

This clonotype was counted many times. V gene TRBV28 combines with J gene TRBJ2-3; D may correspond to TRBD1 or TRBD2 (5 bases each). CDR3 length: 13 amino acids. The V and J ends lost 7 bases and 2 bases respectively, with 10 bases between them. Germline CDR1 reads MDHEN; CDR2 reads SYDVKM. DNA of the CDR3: TGTGCCAGCATATCCGGGACCACAGATACGCAGTATTTT. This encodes CASISGTTDTQYF.